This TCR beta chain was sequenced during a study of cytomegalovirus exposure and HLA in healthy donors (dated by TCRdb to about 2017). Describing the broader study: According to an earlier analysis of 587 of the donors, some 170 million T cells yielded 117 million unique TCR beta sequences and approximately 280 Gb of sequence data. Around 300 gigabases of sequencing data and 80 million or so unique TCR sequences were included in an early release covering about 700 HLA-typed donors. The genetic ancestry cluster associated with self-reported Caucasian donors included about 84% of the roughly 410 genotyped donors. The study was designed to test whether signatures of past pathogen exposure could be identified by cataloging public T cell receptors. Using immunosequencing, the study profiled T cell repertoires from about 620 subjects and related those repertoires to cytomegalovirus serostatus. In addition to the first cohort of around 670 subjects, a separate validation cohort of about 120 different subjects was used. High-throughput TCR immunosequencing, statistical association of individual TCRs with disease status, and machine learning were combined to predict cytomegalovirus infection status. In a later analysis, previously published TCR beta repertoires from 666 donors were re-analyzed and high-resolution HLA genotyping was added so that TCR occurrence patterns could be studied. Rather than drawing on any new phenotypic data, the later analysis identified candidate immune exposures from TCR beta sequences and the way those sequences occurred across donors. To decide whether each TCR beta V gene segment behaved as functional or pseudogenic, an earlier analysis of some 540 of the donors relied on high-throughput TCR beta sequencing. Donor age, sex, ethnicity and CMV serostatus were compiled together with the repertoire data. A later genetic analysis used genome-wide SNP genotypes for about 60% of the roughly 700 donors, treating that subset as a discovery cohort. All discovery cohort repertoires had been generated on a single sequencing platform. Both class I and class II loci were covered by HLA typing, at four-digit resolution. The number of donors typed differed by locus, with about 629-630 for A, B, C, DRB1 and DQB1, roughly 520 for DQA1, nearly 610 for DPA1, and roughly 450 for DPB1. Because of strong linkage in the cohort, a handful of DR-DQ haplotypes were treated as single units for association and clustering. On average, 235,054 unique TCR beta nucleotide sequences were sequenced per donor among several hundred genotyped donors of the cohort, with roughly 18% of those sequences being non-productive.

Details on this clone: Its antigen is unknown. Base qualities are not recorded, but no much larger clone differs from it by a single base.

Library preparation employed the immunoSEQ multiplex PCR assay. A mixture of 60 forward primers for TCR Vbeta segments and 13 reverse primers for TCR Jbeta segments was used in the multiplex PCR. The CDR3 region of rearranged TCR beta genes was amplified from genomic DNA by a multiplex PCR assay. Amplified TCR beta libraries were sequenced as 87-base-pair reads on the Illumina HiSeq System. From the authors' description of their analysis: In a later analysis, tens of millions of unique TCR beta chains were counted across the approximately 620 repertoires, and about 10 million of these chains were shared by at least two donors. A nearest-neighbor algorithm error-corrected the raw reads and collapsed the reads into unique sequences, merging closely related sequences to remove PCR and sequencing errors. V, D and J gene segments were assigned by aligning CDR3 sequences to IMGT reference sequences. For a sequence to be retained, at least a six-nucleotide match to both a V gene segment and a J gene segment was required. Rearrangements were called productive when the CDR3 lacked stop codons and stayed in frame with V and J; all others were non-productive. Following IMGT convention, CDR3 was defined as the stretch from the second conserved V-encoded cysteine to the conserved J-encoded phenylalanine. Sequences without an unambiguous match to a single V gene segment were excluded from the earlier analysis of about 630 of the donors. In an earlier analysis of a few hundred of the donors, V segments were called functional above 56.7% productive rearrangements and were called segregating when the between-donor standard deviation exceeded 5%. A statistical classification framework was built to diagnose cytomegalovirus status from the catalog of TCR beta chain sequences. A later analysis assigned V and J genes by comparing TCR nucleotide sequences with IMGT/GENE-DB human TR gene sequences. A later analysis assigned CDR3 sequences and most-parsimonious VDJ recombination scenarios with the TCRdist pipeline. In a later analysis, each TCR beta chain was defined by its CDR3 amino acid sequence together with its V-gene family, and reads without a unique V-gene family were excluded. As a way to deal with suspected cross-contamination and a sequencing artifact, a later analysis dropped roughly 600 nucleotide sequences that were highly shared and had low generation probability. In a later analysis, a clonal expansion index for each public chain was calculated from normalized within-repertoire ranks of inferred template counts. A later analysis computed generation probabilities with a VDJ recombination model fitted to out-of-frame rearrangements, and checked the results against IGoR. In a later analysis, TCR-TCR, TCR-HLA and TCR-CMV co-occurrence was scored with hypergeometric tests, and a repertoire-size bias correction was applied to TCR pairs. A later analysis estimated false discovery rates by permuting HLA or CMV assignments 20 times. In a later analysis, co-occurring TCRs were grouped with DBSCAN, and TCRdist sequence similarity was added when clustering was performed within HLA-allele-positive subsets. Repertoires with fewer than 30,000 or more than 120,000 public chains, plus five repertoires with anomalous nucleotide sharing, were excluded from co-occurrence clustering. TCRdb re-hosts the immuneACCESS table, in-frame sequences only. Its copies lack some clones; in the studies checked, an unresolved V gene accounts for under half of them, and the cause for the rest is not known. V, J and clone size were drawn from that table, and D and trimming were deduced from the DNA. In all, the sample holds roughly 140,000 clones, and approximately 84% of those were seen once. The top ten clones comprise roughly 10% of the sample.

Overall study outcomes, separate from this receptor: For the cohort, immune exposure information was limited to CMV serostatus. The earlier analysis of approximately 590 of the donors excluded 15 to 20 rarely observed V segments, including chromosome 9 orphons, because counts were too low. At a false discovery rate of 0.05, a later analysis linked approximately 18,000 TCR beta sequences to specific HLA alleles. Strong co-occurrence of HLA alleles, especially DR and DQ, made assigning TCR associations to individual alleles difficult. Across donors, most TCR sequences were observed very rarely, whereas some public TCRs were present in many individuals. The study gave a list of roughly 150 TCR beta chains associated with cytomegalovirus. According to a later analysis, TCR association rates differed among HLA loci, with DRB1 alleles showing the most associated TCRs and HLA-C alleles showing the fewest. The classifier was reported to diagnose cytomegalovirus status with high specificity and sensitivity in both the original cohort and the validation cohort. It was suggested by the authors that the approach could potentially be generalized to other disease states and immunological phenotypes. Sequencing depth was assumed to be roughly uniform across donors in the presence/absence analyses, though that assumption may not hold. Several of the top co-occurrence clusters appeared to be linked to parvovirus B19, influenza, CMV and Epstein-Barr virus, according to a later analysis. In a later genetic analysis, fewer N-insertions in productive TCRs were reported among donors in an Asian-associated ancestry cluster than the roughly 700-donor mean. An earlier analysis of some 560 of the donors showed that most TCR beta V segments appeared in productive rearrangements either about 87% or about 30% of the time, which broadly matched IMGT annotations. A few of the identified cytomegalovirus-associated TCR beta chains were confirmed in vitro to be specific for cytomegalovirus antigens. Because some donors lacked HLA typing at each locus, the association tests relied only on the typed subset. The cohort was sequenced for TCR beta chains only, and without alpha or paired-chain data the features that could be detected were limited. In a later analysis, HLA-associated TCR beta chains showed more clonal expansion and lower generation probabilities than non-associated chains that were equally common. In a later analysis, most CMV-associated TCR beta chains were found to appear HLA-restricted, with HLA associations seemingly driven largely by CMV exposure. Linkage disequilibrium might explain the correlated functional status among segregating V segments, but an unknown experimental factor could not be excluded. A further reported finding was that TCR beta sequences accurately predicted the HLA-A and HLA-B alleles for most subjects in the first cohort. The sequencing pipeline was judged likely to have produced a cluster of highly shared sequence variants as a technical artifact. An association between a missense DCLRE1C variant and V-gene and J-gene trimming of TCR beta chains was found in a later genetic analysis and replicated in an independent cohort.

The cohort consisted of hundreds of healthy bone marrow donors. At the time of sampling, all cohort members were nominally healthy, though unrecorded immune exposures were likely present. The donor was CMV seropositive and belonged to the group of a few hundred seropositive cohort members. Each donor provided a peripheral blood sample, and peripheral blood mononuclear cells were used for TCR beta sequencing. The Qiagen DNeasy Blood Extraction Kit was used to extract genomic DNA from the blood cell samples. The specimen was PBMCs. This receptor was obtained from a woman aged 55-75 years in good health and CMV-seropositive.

The CDR3 is CASSSDRLGQPQHF. The base sequence is TGTGCCAGTAGTTCTGACAGGTTAGGTCAGCCCCAGCATTTT. Recombination connected TRBV19 to TRBJ1-5; tentative D gene TRBD1, with 6 bases matching. From cysteine to phenylalanine, the CDR3 is 14 amino acids long. Left in the record is the CDR3 DNA by itself, 42 bases read in frame from the first base. Relative to germline, V is 5 bases shorter and J is 6 bases shorter, with 14 bases between their ends. CDR1 and CDR2 (LNHDA, SQIVND) derive from the germline V gene (reference sequence).